This T cell receptor (beta chain) was captured by sequencing in a study of OX40 agonist ivuxolimab in advanced cancers. Measured with immunoSEQ multiplex PCR; TCRdb has only the in-frame clones, and not every one. The sample lists 78,000 or so clones; around nine tenths were seen once. Trimming took 6 bases from V and 0 from J, leaving 12 bases between them. CDR3 length: 14 residues. CDR1 and CDR2 from the germline V gene are WNHNN and SYGVQD (reference sequence). The source material was CD4+ or CD8+ T cells sorted from blood, sampled in a trial of the OX40 agonist ivuxolimab. This chain joins TRBV10-1 and TRBJ2-7; D is ambiguous. The TCR was taken from an adult with an advanced solid tumor such as melanoma, head and neck, liver or kidney cancer. The CDR3 reads CASRPTLSSYEQYF. The CDR3 DNA is TGCGCCAGCAGACCGACCCTCAGCTCCTACGAGCAGTACTTC.